This T cell receptor beta chain was retrieved from a study of vaccination effects on CD4 cells after COVID-19. Across the study: Sequencing followed a ViraFEST assay step that expanded antigen-specific CD4+ T cells with viral peptide pools. Wells containing approximately 2 million PBMC each were cultured with roughly 10 IU/ml IL-2 and approximately 9.6 ug/ml peptides. Study observations and caveats: Newly vaccine-induced clones made up most of the convalescents' post-vaccine spike-reactive clones.

With respect to this clone: The antigen is not known.

Sequencing was performed with immunoSEQ multiplex PCR; in TCRdb, only in-frame clones are kept and a portion is missing. This repertoire shows tens of thousands of clones, around 70% found once; its top ten account for under 7%. The CDR3 loop spans 15 amino acids. The germline V gene has CDR1 SGHVS and CDR2 FNYEAQ. The V gene end was trimmed by 0 bases and the J gene end by 4 bases; junction bases not matched to a gene: 6. With more than 9 days of culture completed, CD4+ T cells were isolated. The person was diagnosed with PCR-confirmed SARS-CoV-2 infection between March and December 2020. Participants were given two doses of BNT162b2 or mRNA-1273 vaccine.

This receptor was taken from a human donor who had a prior SARS-CoV-2 infection. Sequenced here: CD4+ T cells from PBMCs cultured without peptide, sampled after COVID-19 vaccination. J is TRBJ2-7 and V is TRBV7-6; 7 nucleotides align to TRBD2. The CDR3 DNA is TGTGCCAGCAGCTTAGCTGGCGGGAGTCCGTACGAGCAGTACTTC. Translation gives CASSLAGGSPYEQYF.